This TCR beta chain appears in the sequencing data of a study of blood T cell repertoires in COVID-19. The wider study: Both acute and convalescent COVID-19 samples were obtained from the United States, Italy and Spain. Sources were T cells, B-cell-depleted T cells, or PBMCs; the material itself was cDNA or gDNA.

CDR3 length equals 14 residues. Germline V lookup: CDR1 MNHEY, CDR2 SMNVEV (reference sequence). Losses at the gene ends were 5 bases for V and 5 bases for J; bases not matched to a gene: 7. In the source study's methods: Using reference gene primer amplification, nucleated cell counts were estimated. Profiled with immunoSEQ multiplex PCR; TCRdb holds only in-frame clones, not every one. V, J and clone size derive from that table, while D and trimming were established from the DNA sequence. The table lists some 130,000 clones, about nine tenths of them singletons. Sample: peripheral blood. This chain connects TRBV27 to TRBJ1-1; TRBD1 agrees at 8 bases. This TCR was recovered from a man aged 45-60 years with active COVID-19. The DNA for the CDR3 is TGTGCCAGCAGTCCCAGGGGGCGCGGAACTGAAGCTTTCTTT. Translating gives CASSPRGRGTEAFF.